Listed below are T cell receptor beta chains from one sample, sequenced in a study of cytomegalovirus exposure and HLA in healthy donors. Here immunoSEQ multiplex PCR was the method, and the copy in TCRdb shows in-frame clones only, minus some. The profile shows some 110,000 clones, 65% to 80% of them singletons. Sequenced: PBMCs. The receptors shown here come from a male donor in good health and CMV-seronegative. Each CDR3 is given with its conserved first and last residue. A D gene is named only where the DNA matches it firmly. Clone size is shown for a subset of rows, as once, few, many or a class of expanded clone.

size: -
J: TRBJ1-1
D: -
V: TRBV19
DNA: TGTGCCAGTAGTGGGTTTACAGTAAACACTGAAGCTTTCTTT
CDR3: CASSGFTVNTEAFF

size: -
J: TRBJ2-3
D: TRBD2
V: TRBV6-1
DNA: TGTGCCAGCAGTCCCGGGGGGGGAAGCACAGATACGCAGTATTTT
CDR3: CASSPGGGSTDTQYF

size: -
J: TRBJ2-7
D: TRBD1
V: TRBV30
DNA: TGTGCCTGGAGGGAGGACAGGGACTACGAGCAGTACTTC
CDR3: CAWREDRDYEQYF

size: few
J: TRBJ2-1
D: -
V: TRBV21-1
DNA: TGTGCCAGCAGCAAAGGGGGGGGCCTCGACAATGAGCAGTTCTTC
CDR3: CASSKGGGLDNEQFF

size: -
J: TRBJ1-1
D: -
V: TRBV15
DNA: TGTGCCACCAGCAGAGATCCAGGTATGGGCCCAGGGGACACTGAAGCTTTCTTT
CDR3: CATSRDPGMGPGDTEAFF

size: -
J: TRBJ1-1
D: TRBD1
V: TRBV2
DNA: TGTGCCAGCAGTATCTACGGACAGGGGAACACTGAAGCTTTCTTT
CDR3: CASSIYGQGNTEAFF

size: few
J: TRBJ1-5
D: -
V: TRBV29-1
DNA: TGCAGCGTTGGGGACTCCCTAAATCAGCCCCAGCATTTT
CDR3: CSVGDSLNQPQHF

size: -
J: TRBJ2-4
D: TRBD1
V: TRBV7-2
DNA: TGTGCCAGCCGGACAGGGGGCGCCGGAAACATTCAGTACTTC
CDR3: CASRTGGAGNIQYF

size: -
J: TRBJ1-3
D: -
V: TRBV28
DNA: TGTGCCAGCAGAAACACAGGGTCGAATGGAAACACCATATATTTT
CDR3: CASRNTGSNGNTIYF

size: -
J: TRBJ1-2
D: -
V: TRBV7-9
DNA: TGTGCCAGCAGCCCTAGCGGTCAAGGCTATGGCTACACCTTC
CDR3: CASSPSGQGYGYTF

size: -
J: TRBJ2-7
D: -
V: TRBV15
DNA: TGTGCCACCAGCAGAGACAGGGTAGACTACGAGCAGTACTTC
CDR3: CATSRDRVDYEQYF

size: -
J: TRBJ1-1
D: -
V: TRBV9
DNA: TGTGCCAGCAGCGTCCAGGGGAGCAGGAACACTGAAGCTTTCTTT
CDR3: CASSVQGSRNTEAFF

size: -
J: TRBJ2-1
D: TRBD2
V: TRBV18
DNA: TGTGCCAGCTCCGGGGCGGGAGGGCCCTACAATGAGCAGTTCTTC
CDR3: CASSGAGGPYNEQFF

size: -
J: TRBJ1-4
D: TRBD1
V: TRBV28
DNA: TGTGCCAGCAGTTATAGGACAGGGGGGGATGAAAAACTGTTTTTT
CDR3: CASSYRTGGDEKLFF

size: -
J: TRBJ2-1
D: TRBD2
V: TRBV14
DNA: TGTGCCAGCAGCCAAGAAGCAGCGGGAGACAACAATGAGCAGTTCTTC
CDR3: CASSQEAAGDNNEQFF

size: -
J: TRBJ1-4
D: -
V: TRBV28
DNA: TGTGCCAGCAGTTTACTTGAGGGAAAACTGTTTTTT
CDR3: CASSLLEGKLFF

size: -
J: TRBJ1-4
D: TRBD1
V: TRBV28
DNA: TGTGCCAGCAGTCGGACGGGACAGGGGTCTGAAAAACTGTTTTTT
CDR3: CASSRTGQGSEKLFF

size: -
J: TRBJ2-3
D: -
V: TRBV21-1
DNA: TGTGCCAGCAGGGGGGGGGCTGATTTGGCAGATACGCAGTATTTT
CDR3: CASRGGADLADTQYF

size: -
J: TRBJ2-1
D: TRBD2
V: TRBV7-3
DNA: TGTGCCAGCAGCTCCGGGAGGACTTACAATGAGCAGTTCTTC
CDR3: CASSSGRTYNEQFF

size: -
J: TRBJ1-2
D: TRBD1
V: TRBV4-2
DNA: TGTGCCAGCAGCCAGGGGACAGGGAGCGGCTATGGCTACACCTTC
CDR3: CASSQGTGSGYGYTF

size: -
J: TRBJ2-7
D: -
V: TRBV15
DNA: TGTGCCACCAGCAGAGATATGACAGCTCACTCCTACGAGCAGTACTTC
CDR3: CATSRDMTAHSYEQYF

size: -
J: TRBJ2-5
D: -
V: TRBV5-6
DNA: TGTGCCAGCAGCCAAGGTGGACTTGCAGAGACCCAGTACTTC
CDR3: CASSQGGLAETQYF

size: -
J: TRBJ1-3
D: -
V: TRBV10-3
DNA: TGTGCCATCAGCTTGCACGGGAACTCTGGAAACACCATATATTTT
CDR3: CAISLHGNSGNTIYF

size: -
J: TRBJ2-7
D: -
V: TRBV6-1
DNA: TGTGCCAGCACAAACGACAGATCCGAGCAGTACTTC
CDR3: CASTNDRSEQYF

size: -
J: TRBJ1-1
D: -
V: TRBV5-1
DNA: TGCGCCAGCAGCTTGGGGAAAGCGGGGGCTAGGGGCACTGAAGCTTTCTTT
CDR3: CASSLGKAGARGTEAFF

size: medium-sized
J: TRBJ1-2
D: -
V: TRBV27
DNA: TGTGCCAGCACCACCGGGACACGGCCATATTATGGCTACACCTTC
CDR3: CASTTGTRPYYGYTF

size: -
J: TRBJ2-3
D: TRBD1
V: TRBV5-6
DNA: TGTGCCAGCAGCCGATGGACAGGGCGTAGCACAGATACGCAGTATTTT
CDR3: CASSRWTGRSTDTQYF

size: -
J: TRBJ2-6
D: -
V: TRBV28
DNA: TGTGCCAGCAGTTCGACGGGGGTCTTATCTGGGGCCAACGTCCTGACTTTC
CDR3: CASSSTGVLSGANVLTF

size: -
J: TRBJ1-1
D: TRBD1
V: TRBV30
DNA: TGTGCCCACCGGGCAGGGGGCCCTCTTCACACTGAAGCTTTCTTT
CDR3: CAHRAGGPLHTEAFF

size: -
J: TRBJ2-2
D: TRBD2
V: TRBV2
DNA: TGTGCCAGCAGGGTAGCGGGAGGAACCGGGGAGCTGTTTTTT
CDR3: CASRVAGGTGELFF

size: -
J: TRBJ2-1
D: -
V: TRBV7-3
DNA: TGTGCCAGCAGCTTAACGGGAGTTGAGCAGTTCTTC
CDR3: CASSLTGVEQFF

size: -
J: TRBJ2-7
D: -
V: TRBV27
DNA: TGTGCCAGCTCGACGGGAGTGCACGAGCAGTACTTC
CDR3: CASSTGVHEQYF

size: -
J: TRBJ2-5
D: -
V: TRBV5-1
DNA: TGCGCCAGCTCCGCCGCTCAGGGAACTCAAGAGACCCAGTACTTC
CDR3: CASSAAQGTQETQYF

size: -
J: TRBJ2-1
D: -
V: TRBV28
DNA: TGTGCCAGCAGTCATATTGAGGGTAATGAGCAGTTCTTC
CDR3: CASSHIEGNEQFF

size: -
J: TRBJ2-7
D: -
V: TRBV6-5
DNA: TGTGCCAGCAGTTTGACAACAGGTTTTGCCCACGAGCAGTACTTC
CDR3: CASSLTTGFAHEQYF

size: -
J: TRBJ2-7
D: TRBD2
V: TRBV19
DNA: TGTGCCAGTAGTCTGCGACTAGCGGGAGATAATGAGCAGTACTTC
CDR3: CASSLRLAGDNEQYF

size: -
J: TRBJ1-5
D: -
V: TRBV19
DNA: TGTGCCAGTAGTCCTCTTTTGGGCCGGGACACACGTCGGCCCCAGCATTTT
CDR3: CASSPLLGRDTRRPQHF